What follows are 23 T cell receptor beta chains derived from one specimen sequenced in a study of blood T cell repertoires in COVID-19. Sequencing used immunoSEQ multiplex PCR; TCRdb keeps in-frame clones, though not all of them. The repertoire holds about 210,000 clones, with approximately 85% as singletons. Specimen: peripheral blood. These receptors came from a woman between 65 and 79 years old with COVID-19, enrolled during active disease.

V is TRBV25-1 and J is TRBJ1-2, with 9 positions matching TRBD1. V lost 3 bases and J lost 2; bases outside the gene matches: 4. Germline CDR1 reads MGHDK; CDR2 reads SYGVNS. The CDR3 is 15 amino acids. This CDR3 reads CASSDWGTGNYGYTF. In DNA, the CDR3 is TGTGCCAGCAGTGACTGGGGGACAGGGAACTATGGCTACACCTTC.

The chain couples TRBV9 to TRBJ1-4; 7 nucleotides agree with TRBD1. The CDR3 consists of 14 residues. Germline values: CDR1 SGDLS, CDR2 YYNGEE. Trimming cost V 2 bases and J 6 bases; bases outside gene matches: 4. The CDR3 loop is CASSVGTEHEKLFF. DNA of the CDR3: TGTGCCAGCAGCGTCGGGACAGAACATGAAAAACTGTTTTTT.

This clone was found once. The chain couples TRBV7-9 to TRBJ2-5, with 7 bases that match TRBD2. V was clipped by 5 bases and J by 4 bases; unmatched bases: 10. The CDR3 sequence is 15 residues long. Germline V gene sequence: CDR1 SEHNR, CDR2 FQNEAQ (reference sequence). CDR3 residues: CASSLGTTVGETQYF. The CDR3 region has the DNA TGTGCCAGCAGCCTCGGGACTACGGTCGGAGAGACCCAGTACTTC.

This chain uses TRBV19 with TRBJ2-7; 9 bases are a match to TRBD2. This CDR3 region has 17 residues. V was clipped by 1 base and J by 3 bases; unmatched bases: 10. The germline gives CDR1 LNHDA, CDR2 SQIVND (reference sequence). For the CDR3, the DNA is TGTGCCAGTAGTATAGGAAGTAGCGGGGGTGTTTTCTACGAGCAGTACTTC. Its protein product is CASSIGSSGGVFYEQYF.

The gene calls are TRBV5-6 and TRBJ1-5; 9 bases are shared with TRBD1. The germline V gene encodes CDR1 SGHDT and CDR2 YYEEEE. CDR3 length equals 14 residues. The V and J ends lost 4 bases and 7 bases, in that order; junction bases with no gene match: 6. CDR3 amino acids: CASSKGQGNQPQHF. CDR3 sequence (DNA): TGTGCCAGCAGCAAAGGACAGGGGAACCAGCCCCAGCATTTT.

CDR3 nucleotides: TGTGCCAGCTCCCTCAAGGTCGGGACAGGAGGCTACGAGCAGTACTTC. It codes for CASSLKVGTGGYEQYF. The chain recombines TRBV18 with TRBJ2-7; the match to TRBD1 covers 8 bases. CDR3 length: 16 amino acids. In germline, CDR1 is KGHSH, CDR2 LQKENI. V gave up 6 bases and J gave up 3 bases; unmatched junction bases: 13.

CDR3 protein: CATFRNWNEQFF. CDR3 DNA: TGTGCCACATTTAGAAATTGGAATGAGCAGTTCTTC. This chain joins TRBV2 and TRBJ2-1; D is unclear. The germline gives CDR1 SNHLY, CDR2 FYNNEI. Trimming stripped 10 bases from V and 7 bases from J, with 14 bases between. The CDR3 extends over 12 amino acids.

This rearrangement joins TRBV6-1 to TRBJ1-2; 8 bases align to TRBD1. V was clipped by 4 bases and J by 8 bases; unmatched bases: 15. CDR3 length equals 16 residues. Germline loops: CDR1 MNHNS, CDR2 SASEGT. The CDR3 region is CASSAISRGRDGGYTF. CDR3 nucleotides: TGTGCCAGCAGTGCCATTTCCAGGGGGCGCGATGGCGGCTACACCTTC.

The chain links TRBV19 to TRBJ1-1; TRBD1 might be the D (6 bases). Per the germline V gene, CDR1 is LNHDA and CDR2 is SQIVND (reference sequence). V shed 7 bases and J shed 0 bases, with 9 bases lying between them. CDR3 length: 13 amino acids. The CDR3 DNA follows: TGTGCCAGTAACAGGGCGCTGAACACTGAAGCTTTCTTT. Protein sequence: CASNRALNTEAFF.

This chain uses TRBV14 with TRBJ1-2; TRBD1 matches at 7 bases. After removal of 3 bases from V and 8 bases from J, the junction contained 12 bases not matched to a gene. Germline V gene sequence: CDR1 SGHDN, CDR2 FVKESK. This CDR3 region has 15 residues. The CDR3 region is CASSQSLTGVQGYTF. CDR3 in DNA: TGTGCCAGCAGCCAGAGTCTTACAGGGGTACAAGGCTACACCTTC.

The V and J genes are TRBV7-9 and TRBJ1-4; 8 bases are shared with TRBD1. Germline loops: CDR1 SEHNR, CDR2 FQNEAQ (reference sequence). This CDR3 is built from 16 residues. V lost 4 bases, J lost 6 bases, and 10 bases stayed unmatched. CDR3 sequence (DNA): TGTGCCAGCAGCTCCTACCCAGGGGGCAGAGATGAAAAACTGTTTTTT. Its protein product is CASSSYPGGRDEKLFF.

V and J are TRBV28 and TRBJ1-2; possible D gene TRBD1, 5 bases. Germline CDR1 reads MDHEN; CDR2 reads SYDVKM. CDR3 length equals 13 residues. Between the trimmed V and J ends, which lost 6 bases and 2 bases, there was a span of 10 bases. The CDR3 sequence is CASSDTGNYGYTF. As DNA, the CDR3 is TGTGCCAGCAGCGATACAGGAAACTATGGCTACACCTTC.

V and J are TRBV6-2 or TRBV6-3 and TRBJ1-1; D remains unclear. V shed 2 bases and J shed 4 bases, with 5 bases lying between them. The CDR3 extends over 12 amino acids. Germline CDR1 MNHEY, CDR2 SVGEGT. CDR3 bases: TGTGCCAGCAGTTACGTCAGCACTGAAGCTTTCTTT. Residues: CASSYVSTEAFF.

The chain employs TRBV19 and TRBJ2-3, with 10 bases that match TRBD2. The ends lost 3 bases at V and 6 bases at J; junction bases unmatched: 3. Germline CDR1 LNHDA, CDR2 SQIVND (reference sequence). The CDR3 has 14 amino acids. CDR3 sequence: CASSISGRSDTQYF. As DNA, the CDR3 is TGTGCCAGTAGTATTAGCGGGAGGTCCGATACGCAGTATTTT.

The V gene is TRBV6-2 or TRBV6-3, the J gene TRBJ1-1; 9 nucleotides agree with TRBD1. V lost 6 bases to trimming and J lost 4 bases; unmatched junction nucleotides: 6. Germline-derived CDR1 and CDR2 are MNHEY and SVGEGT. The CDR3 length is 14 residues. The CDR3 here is CASSRTGAITEAFF. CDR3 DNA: TGTGCCAGCAGCCGGACAGGGGCGATCACTGAAGCTTTCTTT.

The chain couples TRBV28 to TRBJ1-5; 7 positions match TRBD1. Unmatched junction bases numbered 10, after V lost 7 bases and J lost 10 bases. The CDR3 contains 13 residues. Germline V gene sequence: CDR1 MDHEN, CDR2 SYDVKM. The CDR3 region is CASTAGRDSPQHF. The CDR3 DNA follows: TGTGCCAGCACCGCCGGGAGGGACAGCCCCCAGCATTTT.

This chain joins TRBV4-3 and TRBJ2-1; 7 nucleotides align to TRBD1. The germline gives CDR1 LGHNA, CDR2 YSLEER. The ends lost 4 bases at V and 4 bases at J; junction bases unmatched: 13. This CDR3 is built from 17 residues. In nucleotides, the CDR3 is TGCGCCAGCAGCCTCGATCAGGTCGGGACAGCATACAATGAGCAGTTCTTC. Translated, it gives CASSLDQVGTAYNEQFF.

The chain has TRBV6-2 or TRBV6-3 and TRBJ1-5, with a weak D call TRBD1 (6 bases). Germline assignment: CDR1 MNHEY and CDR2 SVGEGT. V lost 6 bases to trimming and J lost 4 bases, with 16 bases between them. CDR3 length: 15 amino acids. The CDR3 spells CASSQRQGPNQPQHF. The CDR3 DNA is TGTGCCAGCAGCCAACGCCAGGGGCCGAATCAGCCCCAGCATTTT.

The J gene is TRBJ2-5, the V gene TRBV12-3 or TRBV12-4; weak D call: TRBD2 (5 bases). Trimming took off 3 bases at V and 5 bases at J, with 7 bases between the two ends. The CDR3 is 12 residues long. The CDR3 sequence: CASSFGMETQYF. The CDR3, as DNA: TGTGCCAGCAGTTTCGGGATGGAGACCCAGTACTTC.

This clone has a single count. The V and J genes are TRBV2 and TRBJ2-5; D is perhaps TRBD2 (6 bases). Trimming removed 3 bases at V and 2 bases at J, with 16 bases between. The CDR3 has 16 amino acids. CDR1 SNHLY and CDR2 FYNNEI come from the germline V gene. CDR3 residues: CASSEFPFGRQETQYF. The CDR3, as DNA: TGTGCCAGCAGTGAGTTTCCCTTTGGGAGGCAAGAGACCCAGTACTTC.

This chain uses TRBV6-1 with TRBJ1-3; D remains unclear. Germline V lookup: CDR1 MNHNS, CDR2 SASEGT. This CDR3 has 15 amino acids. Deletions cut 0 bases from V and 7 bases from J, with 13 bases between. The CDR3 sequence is CASSEAEGSGNTIYF. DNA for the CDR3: TGTGCCAGCAGTGAAGCCGAGGGCTCCGGGAACACCATATATTTT.

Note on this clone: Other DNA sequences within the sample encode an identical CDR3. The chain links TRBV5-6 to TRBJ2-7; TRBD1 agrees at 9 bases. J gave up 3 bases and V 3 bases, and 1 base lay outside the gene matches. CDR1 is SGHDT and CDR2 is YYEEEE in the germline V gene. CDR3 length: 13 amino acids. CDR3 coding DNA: TGTGCCAGCAGCTGGGACAGGGTCTACGAGCAGTACTTC. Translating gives CASSWDRVYEQYF.

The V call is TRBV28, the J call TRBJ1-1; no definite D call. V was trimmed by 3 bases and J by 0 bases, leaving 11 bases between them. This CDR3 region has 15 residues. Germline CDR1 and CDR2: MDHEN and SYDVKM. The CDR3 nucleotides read TGTGCCAGCAGTTTCGTGGGCCTCATGAACACTGAAGCTTTCTTT. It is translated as CASSFVGLMNTEAFF. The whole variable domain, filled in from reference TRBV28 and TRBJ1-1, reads DVKVTQSSRYLVKRTGEKVFLECVQDMDHENMFWYRQDPGLGLRLIYFSYDVKMKEKGDIPEGYSVSREKKERFSLILESASTNQTSMYLCASSFVGLMNTEAFFGQGTRLTVV.